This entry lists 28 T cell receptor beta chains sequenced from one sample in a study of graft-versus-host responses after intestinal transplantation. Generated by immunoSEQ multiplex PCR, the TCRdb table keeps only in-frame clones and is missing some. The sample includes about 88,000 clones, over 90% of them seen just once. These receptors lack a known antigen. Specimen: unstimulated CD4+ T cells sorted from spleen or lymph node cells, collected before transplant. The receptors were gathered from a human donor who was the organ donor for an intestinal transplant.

CDR3 region: CARAGGGQPQHF. As DNA, the CDR3 is TGTGCTCGGGCAGGGGGCGGTCAGCCCCAGCATTTT. The chain is built from TRBV30 and TRBJ1-5, with 8 bases lining up with TRBD1. Germline lookup yields CDR1 GTSNPN and CDR2 SVGIG (reference sequence). The CDR3 loop spans 12 amino acids.

CDR3 sequence reads: CASSLDTAGGPGNTIYF. The CDR3 nucleotides are TGTGCCAGCAGCTTAGATACCGCAGGGGGCCCTGGAAACACCATATATTTT. The chain couples TRBV11-3 to TRBJ1-3, with TRBD1 identical over 8 bases. The CDR3 runs to 17 residues. Germline V lookup: CDR1 SGHNT, CDR2 YENEEA. Trimming cost V 0 bases and J 2 bases; bases outside gene matches: 6. Full variable domain (remainder filled in from reference TRBV11-3 and TRBJ1-3): EAGVVQSPRYKIIEKKQPVAFWCNPISGHNTLYWYLQNLGQGPELLIRYENEEAVDDSQLPKDRFSAERLKGVDSTLKIQPAELGDSAVYLCASSLDTAGGPGNTIYFGEGSWLTVV.

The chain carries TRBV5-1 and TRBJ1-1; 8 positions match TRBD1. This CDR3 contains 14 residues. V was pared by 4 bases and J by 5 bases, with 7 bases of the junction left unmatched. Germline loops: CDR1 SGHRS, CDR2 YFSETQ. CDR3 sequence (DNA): TGCGCCAGCAGCCCCCGGACAGGGAATACTGAAGCTTTCTTT. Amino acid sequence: CASSPRTGNTEAFF.

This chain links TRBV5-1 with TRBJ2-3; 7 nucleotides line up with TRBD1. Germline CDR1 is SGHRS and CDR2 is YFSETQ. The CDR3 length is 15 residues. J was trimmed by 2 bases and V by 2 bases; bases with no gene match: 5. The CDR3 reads CASSFHGTDTDTQYF. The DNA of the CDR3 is TGCGCCAGCAGCTTCCACGGGACAGACACAGATACGCAGTATTTT. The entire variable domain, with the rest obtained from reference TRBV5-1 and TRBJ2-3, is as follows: KAGVTQTPRYLIKTRGQQVTLSCSPISGHRSVSWYQQTPGQGLQFLFEYFSETQRNKGNFPGRFSGRQFSNSRSEMNVSTLELGDSALYLCASSFHGTDTDTQYFGPGTRLTVL.

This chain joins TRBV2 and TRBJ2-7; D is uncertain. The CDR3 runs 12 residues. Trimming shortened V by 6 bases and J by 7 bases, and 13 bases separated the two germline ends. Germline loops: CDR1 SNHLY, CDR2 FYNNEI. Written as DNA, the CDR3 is TGTGCCAGCAGAGTCGCCGATTGGGAGCAGTACTTC. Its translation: CASRVADWEQYF.

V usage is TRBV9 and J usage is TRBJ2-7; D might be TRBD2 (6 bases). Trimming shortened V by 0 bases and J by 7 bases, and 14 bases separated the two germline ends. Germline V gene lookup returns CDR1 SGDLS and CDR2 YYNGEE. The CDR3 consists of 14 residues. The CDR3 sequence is CASSVDAGRREQYF. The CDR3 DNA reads TGTGCCAGCAGCGTAGACGCGGGGCGCAGGGAGCAGTACTTC.

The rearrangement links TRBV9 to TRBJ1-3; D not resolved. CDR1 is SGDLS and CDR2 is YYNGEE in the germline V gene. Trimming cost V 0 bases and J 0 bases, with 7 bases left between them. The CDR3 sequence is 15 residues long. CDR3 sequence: CASSVGSASGNTIYF. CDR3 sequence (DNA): TGTGCCAGCAGCGTAGGTTCGGCCTCTGGAAACACCATATATTTT.

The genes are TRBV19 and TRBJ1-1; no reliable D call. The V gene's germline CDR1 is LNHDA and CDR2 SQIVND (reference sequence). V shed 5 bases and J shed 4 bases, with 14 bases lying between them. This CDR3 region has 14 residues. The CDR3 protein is CASSLRLFGTEAFF. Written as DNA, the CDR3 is TGTGCCAGTAGTTTGCGTTTATTCGGCACTGAAGCTTTCTTT.

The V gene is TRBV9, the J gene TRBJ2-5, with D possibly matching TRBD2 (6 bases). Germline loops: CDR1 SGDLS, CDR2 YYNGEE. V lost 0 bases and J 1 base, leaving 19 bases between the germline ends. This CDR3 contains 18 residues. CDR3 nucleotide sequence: TGTGCCAGCAGCGTAGCCCCAGGCGGGACGGCAACCCAAGAGACCCAGTACTTC. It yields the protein CASSVAPGGTATQETQYF.

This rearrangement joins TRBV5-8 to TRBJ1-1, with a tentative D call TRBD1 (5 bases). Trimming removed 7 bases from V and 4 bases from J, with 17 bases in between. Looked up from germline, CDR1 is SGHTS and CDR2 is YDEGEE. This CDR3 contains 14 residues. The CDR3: CASGKREGPTEAFF. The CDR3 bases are TGTGCCAGCGGTAAAAGGGAGGGACCCACTGAAGCTTTCTTT.

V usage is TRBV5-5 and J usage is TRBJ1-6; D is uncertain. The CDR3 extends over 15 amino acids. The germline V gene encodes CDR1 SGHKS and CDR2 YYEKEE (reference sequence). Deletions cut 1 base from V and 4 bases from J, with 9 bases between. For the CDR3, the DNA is TGTGCCAGCAGCTTGACCACGGATTATAATTCACCCCTCCACTTT. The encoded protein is CASSLTTDYNSPLHF.

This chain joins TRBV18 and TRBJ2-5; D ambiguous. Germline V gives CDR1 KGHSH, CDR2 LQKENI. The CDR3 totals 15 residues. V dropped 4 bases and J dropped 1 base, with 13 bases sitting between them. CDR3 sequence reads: CASSLIPQIQETQYF. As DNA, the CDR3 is TGTGCCAGCTCACTCATACCTCAGATCCAAGAGACCCAGTACTTC.

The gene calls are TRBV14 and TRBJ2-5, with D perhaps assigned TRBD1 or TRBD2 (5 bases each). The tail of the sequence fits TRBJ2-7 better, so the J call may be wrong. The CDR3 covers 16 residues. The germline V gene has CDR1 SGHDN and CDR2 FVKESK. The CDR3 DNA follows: TGTGCCAGCAGCCAAGCAGGGCAGGGACGCACCTACGAGCAGTACTTC. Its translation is CASSQAGQGRTYEQYF.

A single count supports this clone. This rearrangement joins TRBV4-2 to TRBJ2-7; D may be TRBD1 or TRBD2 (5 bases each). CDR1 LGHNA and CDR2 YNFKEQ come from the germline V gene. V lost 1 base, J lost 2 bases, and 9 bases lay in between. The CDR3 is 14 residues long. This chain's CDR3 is CASSQGRGPYEQYF. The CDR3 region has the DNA TGTGCCAGCAGCCAAGGCCGGGGACCCTACGAGCAGTACTTC.

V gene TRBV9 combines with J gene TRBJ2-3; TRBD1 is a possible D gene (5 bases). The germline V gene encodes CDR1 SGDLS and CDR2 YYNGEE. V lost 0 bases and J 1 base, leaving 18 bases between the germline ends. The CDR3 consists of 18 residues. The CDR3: CASSVGAQGASGTDTQYF. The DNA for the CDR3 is TGTGCCAGCAGCGTAGGGGCCCAAGGGGCGTCGGGCACAGATACGCAGTATTTT.

The CDR3 here is CASSQDMGTGINGYTF. CDR3 DNA: TGTGCCAGCAGCCAAGATATGGGGACAGGGATCAATGGCTACACCTTC. V usage is TRBV14 and J usage is TRBJ1-2; 9 nucleotides agree with TRBD1. After removal of 0 bases from V and 6 bases from J, the junction contained 8 bases not matched to a gene. The CDR3 runs to 16 residues. The germline V gene has CDR1 SGHDN and CDR2 FVKESK.

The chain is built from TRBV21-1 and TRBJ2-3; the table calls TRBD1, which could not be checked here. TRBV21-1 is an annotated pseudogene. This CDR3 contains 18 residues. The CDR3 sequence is CASSPRVGQGDNTDTQYF. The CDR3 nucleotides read TGTGCCAGCAGCCCGCGTGTGGGACAAGGGGACAACACAGATACGCAGTATTTT.

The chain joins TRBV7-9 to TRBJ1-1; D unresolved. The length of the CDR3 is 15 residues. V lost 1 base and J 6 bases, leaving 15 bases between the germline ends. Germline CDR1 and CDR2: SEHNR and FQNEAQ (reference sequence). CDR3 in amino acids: CASSLGSGRWAEAFF. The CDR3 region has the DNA TGTGCCAGCAGCTTAGGATCTGGTCGATGGGCTGAAGCTTTCTTT.

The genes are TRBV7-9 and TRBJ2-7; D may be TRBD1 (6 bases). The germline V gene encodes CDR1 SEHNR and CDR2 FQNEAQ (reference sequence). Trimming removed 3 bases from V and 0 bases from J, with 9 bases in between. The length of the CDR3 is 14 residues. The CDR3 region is CASSLYRDSYEQYF. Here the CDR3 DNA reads TGTGCCAGCAGCTTGTACAGGGACTCCTACGAGCAGTACTTC.

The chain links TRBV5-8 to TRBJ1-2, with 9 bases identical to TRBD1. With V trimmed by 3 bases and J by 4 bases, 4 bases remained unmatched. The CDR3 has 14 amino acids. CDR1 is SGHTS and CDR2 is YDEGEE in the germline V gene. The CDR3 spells CASSWDRVIYGYTF. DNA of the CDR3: TGTGCCAGCAGCTGGGACAGGGTAATCTATGGCTACACCTTC.

In DNA form, the CDR3 reads TGTGCCAGCAGCTGGACCAGGGGCGCGCATGGCTACACCTTC. Residues: CASSWTRGAHGYTF. The chain carries TRBV7-3 and TRBJ1-2; D is possibly TRBD1 (6 bases). The CDR3 is 14 residues long. Germline V gives CDR1 SGHTA, CDR2 FQGTGA. V dropped 4 bases and J dropped 6 bases, with 15 bases sitting between them.

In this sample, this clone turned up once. CDR3 nucleotides: TGTGCCTGGAGTAGAGGGGGTCCCTCCTACGAGCAGTACTTC. Encoded protein: CAWSRGGPSYEQYF. This chain uses TRBV30 with TRBJ2-7; possibly TRBD1 for D (6 bases). The CDR3 is made up of 14 amino acids. V gave up 2 bases and J gave up 0 bases, with 11 bases separating them. The germline V gene encodes CDR1 GTSNPN and CDR2 SVGIG (reference sequence).

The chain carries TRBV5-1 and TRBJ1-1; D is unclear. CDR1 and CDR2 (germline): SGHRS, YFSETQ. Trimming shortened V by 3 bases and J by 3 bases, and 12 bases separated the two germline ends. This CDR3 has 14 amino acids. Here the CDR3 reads CASSSLIQHTEAFF. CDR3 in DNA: TGCGCCAGCAGCTCTCTCATACAGCACACTGAAGCTTTCTTT.

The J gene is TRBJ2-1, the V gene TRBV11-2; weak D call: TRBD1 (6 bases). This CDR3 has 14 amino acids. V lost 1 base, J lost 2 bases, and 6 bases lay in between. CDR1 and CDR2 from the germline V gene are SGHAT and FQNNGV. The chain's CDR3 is CASSLGTAYNEQFF. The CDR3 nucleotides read TGTGCCAGCAGCTTAGGGACAGCCTACAATGAGCAGTTCTTC.

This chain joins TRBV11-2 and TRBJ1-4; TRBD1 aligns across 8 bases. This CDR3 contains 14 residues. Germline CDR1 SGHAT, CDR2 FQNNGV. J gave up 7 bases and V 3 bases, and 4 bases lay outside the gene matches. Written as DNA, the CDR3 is TGTGCCAGCAGCTTGCGGACAGGGTTTGAAAAACTGTTTTTT. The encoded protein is CASSLRTGFEKLFF.

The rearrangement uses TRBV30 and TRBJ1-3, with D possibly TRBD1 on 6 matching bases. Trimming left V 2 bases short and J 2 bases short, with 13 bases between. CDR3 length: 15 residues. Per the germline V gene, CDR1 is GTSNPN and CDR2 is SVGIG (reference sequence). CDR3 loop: CAWSRGRGPGNTIYF. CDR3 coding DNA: TGTGCCTGGAGTCGGGGCAGGGGCCCTGGAAACACCATATATTTT.

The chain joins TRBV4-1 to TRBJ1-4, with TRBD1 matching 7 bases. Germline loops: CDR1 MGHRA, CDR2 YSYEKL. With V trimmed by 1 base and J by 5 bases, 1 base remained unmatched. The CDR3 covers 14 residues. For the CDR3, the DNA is TGCGCCAGCAGCCAAGCGGGACAGAATGAAAAACTGTTTTTT. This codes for CASSQAGQNEKLFF.

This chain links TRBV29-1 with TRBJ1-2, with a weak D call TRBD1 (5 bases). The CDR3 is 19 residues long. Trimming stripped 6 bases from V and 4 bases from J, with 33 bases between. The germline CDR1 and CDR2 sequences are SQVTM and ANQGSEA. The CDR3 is CSVGVTADNRPRVIYGYTF. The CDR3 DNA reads TGCAGCGTGGGGGTGACAGCGGATAATCGGCCTAGGGTCATCTATGGCTACACCTTC.